The entry that follows covers one T cell receptor (beta chain) sequence. What it binds is unknown. The data were taken from a study of T cell repertoires in ileal Crohn's disease. Overall study: Patients had a median roughly 8-year disease duration, and approximately 35% were active smokers. Study results and caveats: High-frequency clones were more common in sorted CD8 than CD4 cells.

With 1 base removed from V and 1 base from J, the gap between germline ends came to 5 bases. CDR1 is LNHDA and CDR2 is SQIVND in the germline V gene (reference sequence). This CDR3 is 15 amino acids long. Adults with ileal or ileocolonic Crohn's disease and an indication for resection were eligible. The assay was immunoSEQ multiplex PCR, and TCRdb's table has in-frame clones only and misses some. The repertoire consists of approximately 27,000 clones, with roughly 75% occurring once and the leading ten covering roughly 20%. The clonotype originates from an adult with Crohn's disease. V is TRBV19 and J is TRBJ2-6; tentative D call: TRBD2 (5 bases). The sequenced sample was ileal tissue. CDR3 DNA: TGTGCCAGTAGTATAGGAGGGTCTGGGGCCAACGTCCTGACTTTC. This gives the protein CASSIGGSGANVLTF.